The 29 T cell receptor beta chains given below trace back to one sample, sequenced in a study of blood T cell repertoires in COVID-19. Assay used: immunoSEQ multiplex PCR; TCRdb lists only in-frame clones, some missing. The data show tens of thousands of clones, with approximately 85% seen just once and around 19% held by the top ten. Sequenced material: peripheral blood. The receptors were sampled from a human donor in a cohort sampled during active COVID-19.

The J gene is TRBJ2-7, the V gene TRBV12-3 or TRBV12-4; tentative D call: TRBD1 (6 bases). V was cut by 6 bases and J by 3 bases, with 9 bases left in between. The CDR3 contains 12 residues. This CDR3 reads CASSPRGYEQYF. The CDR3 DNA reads TGTGCCAGCAGCCCCAGGGGCTACGAGCAGTACTTC.

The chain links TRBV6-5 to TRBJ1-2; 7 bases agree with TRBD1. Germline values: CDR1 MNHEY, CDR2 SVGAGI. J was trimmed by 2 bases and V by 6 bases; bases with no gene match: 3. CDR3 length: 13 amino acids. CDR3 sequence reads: CASRPGQNYGYTF. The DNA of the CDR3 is TGTGCCAGCAGGCCGGGACAGAACTATGGCTACACCTTC.

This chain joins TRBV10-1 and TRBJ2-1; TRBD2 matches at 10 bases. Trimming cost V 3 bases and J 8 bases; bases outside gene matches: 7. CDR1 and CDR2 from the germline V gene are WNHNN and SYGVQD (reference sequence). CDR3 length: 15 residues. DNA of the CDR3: TGCGCCAGCAGTGACCCTAGCGGGGGTATGGATGAGCAGTTCTTC. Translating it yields CASSDPSGGMDEQFF.

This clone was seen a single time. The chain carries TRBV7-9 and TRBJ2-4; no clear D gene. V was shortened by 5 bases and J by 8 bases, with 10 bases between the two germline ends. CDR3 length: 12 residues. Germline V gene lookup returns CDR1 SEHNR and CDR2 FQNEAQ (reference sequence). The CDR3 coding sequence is TGTGCCAGCAGCCCCTCCCGTGACATTCAGTACTTC. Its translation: CASSPSRDIQYF.

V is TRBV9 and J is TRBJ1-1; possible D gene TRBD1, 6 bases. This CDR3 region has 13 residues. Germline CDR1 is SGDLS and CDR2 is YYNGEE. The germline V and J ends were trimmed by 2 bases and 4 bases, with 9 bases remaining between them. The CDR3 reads CASSVTGSTEAFF. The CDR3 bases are TGTGCCAGCAGCGTTACAGGGAGCACTGAAGCTTTCTTT.

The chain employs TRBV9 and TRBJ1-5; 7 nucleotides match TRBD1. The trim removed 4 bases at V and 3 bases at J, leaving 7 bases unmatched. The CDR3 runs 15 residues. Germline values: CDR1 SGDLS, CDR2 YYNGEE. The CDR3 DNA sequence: TGTGCCAGCAGCCCCCAGGGACAGAACAATCAGCCCCAGCATTTT. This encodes CASSPQGQNNQPQHF.

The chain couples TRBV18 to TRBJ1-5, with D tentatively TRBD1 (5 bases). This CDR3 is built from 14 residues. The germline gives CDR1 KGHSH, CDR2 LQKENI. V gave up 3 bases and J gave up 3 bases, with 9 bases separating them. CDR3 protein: CASSPRQLNQPQHF. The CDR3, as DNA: TGTGCCAGCTCACCCCGACAGCTCAATCAGCCCCAGCATTTT.

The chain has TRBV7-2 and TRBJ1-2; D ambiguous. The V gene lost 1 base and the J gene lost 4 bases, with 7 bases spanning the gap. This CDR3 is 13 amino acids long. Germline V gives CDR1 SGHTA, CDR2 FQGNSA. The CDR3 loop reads CASSLDGGYGYTF. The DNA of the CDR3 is TGTGCCAGCAGCTTAGACGGTGGCTATGGCTACACCTTC.

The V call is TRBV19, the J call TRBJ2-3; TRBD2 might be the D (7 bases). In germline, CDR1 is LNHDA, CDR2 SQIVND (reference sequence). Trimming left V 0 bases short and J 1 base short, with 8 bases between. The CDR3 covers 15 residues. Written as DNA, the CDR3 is TGTGCCAGTAGTATAGAGGGGGGGCGCACAGATACGCAGTATTTT. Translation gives CASSIEGGRTDTQYF. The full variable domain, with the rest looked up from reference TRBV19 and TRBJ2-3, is DGGITQSPKYLFRKEGQNVTLSCEQNLNHDAMYWYRQDPGQGLRLIYYSQIVNDFQKGDIAEGYSVSREKKESFPLTVTSAQKNPTAFYLCASSIEGGRTDTQYFGPGTRLTVL.

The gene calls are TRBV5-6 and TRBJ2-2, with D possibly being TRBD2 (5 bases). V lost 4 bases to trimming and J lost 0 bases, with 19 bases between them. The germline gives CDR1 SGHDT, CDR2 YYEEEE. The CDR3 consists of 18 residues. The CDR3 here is CASSPFGVRFPNTGELFF. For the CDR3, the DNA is TGTGCCAGCAGCCCGTTCGGGGTTAGGTTCCCGAACACCGGGGAGCTGTTTTTT. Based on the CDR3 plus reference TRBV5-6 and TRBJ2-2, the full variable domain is DAGVTQSPTHLIKTRGQQVTLRCSPKSGHDTVSWYQQALGQGPQFIFQYYEEEERQRGNFPDRFSGHQFPNYSSELNVNALLLGDSALYLCASSPFGVRFPNTGELFFGEGSRLTVL.

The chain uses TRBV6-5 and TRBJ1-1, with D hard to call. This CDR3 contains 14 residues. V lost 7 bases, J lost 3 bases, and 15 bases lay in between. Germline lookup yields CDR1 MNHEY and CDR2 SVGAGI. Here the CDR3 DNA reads TGTGCCAGCAAGGGTAGGACGAGGGACACTGAAGCTTTCTTT. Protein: CASKGRTRDTEAFF.

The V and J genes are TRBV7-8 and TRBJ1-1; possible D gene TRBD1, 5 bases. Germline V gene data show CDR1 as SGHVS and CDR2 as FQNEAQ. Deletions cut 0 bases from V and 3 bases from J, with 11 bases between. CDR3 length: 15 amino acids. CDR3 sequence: CASSLASGMDTEAFF. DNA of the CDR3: TGTGCCAGCAGCTTAGCGTCAGGGATGGACACTGAAGCTTTCTTT.

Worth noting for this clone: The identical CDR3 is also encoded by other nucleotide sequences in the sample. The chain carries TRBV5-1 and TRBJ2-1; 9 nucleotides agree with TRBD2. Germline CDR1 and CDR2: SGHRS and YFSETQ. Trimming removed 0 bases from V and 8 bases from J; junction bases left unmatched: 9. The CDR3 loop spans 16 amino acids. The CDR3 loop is CASSLGPRGGADEQFF. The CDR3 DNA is TGCGCCAGCAGCTTGGGGCCGCGGGGGGGCGCAGATGAGCAGTTCTTC.

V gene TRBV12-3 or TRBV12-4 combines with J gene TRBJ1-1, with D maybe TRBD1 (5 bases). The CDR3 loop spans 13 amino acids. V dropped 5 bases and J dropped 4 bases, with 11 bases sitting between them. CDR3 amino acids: CASSDSDGTEAFF. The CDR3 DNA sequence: TGTGCCAGCAGTGACAGCGACGGCACTGAAGCTTTCTTT.

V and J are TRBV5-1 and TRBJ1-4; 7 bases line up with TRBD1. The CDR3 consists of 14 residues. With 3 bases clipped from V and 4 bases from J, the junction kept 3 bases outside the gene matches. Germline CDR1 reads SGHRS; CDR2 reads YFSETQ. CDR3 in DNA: TGCGCCAGCAGCTCACAGGGGATTAATGAAAAACTGTTTTTT. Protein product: CASSSQGINEKLFF. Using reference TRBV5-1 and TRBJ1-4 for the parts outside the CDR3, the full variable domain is KAGVTQTPRYLIKTRGQQVTLSCSPISGHRSVSWYQQTPGQGLQFLFEYFSETQRNKGNFPGRFSGRQFSNSRSEMNVSTLELGDSALYLCASSSQGINEKLFFGSGTQLSVL.

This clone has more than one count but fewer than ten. The DNA of the CDR3 is TGTGCCAGCAGCCGGTCAGGTTACTACGAGCAGTACTTC. Translated: CASSRSGYYEQYF. The gene calls are TRBV3-1 (or the pseudogene TRBV3-2) and TRBJ2-7; D call uncertain. Trimming left V 4 bases short and J 3 bases short, with 10 bases between. The CDR3 covers 13 residues. Germline V lookup: CDR1 LGHDT, CDR2 YNNKEL (reference sequence).

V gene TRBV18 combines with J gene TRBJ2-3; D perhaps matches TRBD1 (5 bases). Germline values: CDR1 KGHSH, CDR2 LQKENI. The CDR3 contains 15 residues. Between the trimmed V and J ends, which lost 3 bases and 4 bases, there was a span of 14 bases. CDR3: CASSPGRVRADTQYF. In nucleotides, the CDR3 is TGTGCCAGCTCACCCGGCAGGGTACGGGCAGATACGCAGTATTTT. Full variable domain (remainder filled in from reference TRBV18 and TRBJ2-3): NAGVMQNPRHLVRRRGQEARLRCSPMKGHSHVYWYRQLPEEGLKFMVYLQKENIIDESGMPKERFSAEFPKEGPSILRIQQVVRGDSAAYFCASSPGRVRADTQYFGPGTRLTVL.

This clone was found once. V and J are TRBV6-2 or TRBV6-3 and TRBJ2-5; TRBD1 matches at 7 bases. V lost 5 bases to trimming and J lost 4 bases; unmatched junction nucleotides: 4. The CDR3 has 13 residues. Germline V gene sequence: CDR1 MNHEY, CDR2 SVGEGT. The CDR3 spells CASSAGTAETQYF. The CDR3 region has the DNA TGTGCCAGCAGTGCCGGGACAGCAGAGACCCAGTACTTC.

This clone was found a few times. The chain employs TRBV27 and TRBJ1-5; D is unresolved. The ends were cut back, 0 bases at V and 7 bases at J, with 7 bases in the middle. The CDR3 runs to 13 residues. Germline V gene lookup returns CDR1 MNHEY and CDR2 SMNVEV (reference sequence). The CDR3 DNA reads TGTGCCAGCAGTTTATCATGGGAGCAGCCCCAGCATTTT. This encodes CASSLSWEQPQHF.

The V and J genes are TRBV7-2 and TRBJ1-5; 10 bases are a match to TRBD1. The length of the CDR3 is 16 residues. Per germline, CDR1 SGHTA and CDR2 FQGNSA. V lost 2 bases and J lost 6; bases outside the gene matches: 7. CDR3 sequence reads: CASSLWGQGMRQPQHF. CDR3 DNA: TGTGCCAGCAGCTTATGGGGACAGGGGATGCGTCAGCCCCAGCATTTT.

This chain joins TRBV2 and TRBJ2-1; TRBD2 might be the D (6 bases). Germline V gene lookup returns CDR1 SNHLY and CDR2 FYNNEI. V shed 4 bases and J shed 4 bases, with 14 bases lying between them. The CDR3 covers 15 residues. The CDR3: CASSAGRGGYNEQFF. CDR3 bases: TGTGCCAGCAGTGCGGGGCGGGGCGGATACAATGAGCAGTTCTTC. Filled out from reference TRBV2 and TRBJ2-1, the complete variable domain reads EPEVTQTPSHQVTQMGQEVILRCVPISNHLYFYWYRQILGQKVEFLVSFYNNEISEKSEIFDDQFSVERPDGSNFTLKIRSTKLEDSAMYFCASSAGRGGYNEQFFGPGTRLTVL.

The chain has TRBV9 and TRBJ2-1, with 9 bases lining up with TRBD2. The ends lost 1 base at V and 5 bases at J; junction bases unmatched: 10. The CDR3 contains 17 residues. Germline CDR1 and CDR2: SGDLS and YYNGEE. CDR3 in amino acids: CASSVFGGGAGNNEQFF. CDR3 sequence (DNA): TGTGCCAGCAGCGTATTTGGCGGGGGGGCTGGGAACAATGAGCAGTTCTTC.

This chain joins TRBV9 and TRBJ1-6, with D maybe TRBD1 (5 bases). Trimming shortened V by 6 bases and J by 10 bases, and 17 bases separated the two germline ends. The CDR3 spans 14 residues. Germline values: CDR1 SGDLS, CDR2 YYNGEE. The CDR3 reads CASNSGAGKSPLHF. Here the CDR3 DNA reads TGTGCCAGCAACTCTGGTGCAGGGAAATCACCCCTCCACTTT.

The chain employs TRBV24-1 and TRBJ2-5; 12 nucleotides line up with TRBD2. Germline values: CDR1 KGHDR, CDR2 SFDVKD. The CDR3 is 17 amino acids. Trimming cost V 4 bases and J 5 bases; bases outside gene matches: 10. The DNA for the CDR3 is TGTGCCACCAGTGACCCGACTAGCGGGGGAGGTAGGGAGACCCAGTACTTC. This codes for CATSDPTSGGGRETQYF.

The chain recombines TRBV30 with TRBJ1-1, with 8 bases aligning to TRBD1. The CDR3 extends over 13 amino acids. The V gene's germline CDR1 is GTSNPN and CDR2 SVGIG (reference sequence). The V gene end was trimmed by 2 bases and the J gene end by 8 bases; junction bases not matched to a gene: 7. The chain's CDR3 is CAWSFGQGAEAFF. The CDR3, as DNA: TGTGCCTGGAGTTTCGGACAGGGAGCGGAAGCTTTCTTT.

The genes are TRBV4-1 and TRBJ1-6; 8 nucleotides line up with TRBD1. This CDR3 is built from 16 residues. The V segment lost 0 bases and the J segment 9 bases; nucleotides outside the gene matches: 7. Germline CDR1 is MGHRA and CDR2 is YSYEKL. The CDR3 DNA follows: TGCGCCAGCAGCCAAGATGGGACAGGCCAGGGTTCACCCCTCCACTTT. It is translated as CASSQDGTGQGSPLHF.

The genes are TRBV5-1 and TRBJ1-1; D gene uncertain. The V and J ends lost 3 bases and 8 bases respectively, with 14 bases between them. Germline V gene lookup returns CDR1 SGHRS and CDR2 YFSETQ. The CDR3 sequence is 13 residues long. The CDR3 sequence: CASSSSQTEEAFF. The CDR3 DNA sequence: TGCGCCAGCAGCTCTAGCCAGACCGAAGAAGCTTTCTTT.

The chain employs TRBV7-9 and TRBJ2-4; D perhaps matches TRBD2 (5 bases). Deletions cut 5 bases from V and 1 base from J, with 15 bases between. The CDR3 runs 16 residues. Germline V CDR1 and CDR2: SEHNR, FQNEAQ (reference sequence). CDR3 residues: CASSQPNPGAKNIQYF. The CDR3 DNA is TGTGCCAGCAGCCAACCTAACCCGGGGGCCAAAAACATTCAGTACTTC.

The CDR3 bases are TGTGCCAGCAGCAACCGGGACAGTCCCTACGAGCAGTACTTC. Protein: CASSNRDSPYEQYF. This chain uses TRBV9 with TRBJ2-7; 7 bases match TRBD1. The V gene's germline CDR1 is SGDLS and CDR2 YYNGEE. Losses at the gene ends were 4 bases for V and 2 bases for J; bases not matched to a gene: 6. This CDR3 spans 14 amino acids.